This TCR beta chain came from a study of T cells in Graves' hyperthyroidism and ophthalmopathy. About this clonotype itself: The antigen is not known.

Study results and caveats: In blood, most of the thyroid clonotypes expanded above 0.001 were also present.

Trimming pared 0 bases from V and 2 bases from J, leaving 7 bases between. Germline V gene sequence: CDR1 GTSNPN, CDR2 SVGIG (reference sequence). This CDR3 has 13 amino acids. Template material for amplifying TCR beta CDR3 regions consisted of RNA transcripts. With the HTBI primer set, the TCR CDR3 went through a first round of RT-PCR. One entry per CDR3 protein, called by TCRdb with MiXCR from the multiplex PCR reads. The data contain more than 300,000 distinct CDR3 sequences, approximately 13% of them singletons. The chain employs TRBV30 and TRBJ1-1; D is uncertain. This receptor was taken from a woman aged 18-30 years with Graves' hyperthyroidism. Input material: blood. CDR3 amino acids: CAWSVHRNTEAFF. CDR3 nucleotide sequence: TGTGCCTGGAGTGTACACAGAAACACTGAAGCTTTCTTT.